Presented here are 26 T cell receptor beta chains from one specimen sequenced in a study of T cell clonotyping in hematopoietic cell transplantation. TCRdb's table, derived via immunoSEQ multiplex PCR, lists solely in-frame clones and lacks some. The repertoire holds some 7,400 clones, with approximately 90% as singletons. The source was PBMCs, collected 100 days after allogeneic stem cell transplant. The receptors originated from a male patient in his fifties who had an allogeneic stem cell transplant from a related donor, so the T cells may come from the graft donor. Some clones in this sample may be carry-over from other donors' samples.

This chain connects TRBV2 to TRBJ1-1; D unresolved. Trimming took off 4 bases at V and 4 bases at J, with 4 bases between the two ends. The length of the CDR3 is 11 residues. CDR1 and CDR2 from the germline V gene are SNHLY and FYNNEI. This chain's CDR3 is CASSVSTEAFF. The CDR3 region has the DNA TGTGCCAGCAGTGTTAGCACTGAAGCTTTCTTT.

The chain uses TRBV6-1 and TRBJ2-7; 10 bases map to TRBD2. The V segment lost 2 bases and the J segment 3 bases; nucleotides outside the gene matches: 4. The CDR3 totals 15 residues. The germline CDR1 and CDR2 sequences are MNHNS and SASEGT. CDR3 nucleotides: TGTGCCAGCAGTGAAAAACTAGCGGGGAGCTACGAGCAGTACTTC. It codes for CASSEKLAGSYEQYF.

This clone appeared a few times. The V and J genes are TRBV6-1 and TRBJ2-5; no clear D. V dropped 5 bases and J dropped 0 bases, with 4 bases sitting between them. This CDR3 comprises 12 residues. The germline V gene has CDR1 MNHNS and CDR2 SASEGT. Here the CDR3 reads CASSQYQETQYF. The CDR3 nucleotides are TGTGCCAGCAGTCAGTACCAAGAGACCCAGTACTTC.

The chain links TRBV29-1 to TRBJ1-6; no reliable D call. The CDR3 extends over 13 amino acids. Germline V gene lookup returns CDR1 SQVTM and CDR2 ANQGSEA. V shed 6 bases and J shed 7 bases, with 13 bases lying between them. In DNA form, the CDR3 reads TGCAGCGTAGCCGAGGGCGGGAATTCACCCCTCCACTTT. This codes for CSVAEGGNSPLHF.

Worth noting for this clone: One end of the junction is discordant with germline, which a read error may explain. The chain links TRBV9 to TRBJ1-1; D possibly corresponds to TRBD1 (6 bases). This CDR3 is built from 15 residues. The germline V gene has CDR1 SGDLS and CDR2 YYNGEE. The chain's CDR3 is CAGSVGTLLNTEAFF. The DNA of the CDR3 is TGTGCCGGCAGCGTCGGGACACTACTGAACACTGAAGCTTTCTTT.

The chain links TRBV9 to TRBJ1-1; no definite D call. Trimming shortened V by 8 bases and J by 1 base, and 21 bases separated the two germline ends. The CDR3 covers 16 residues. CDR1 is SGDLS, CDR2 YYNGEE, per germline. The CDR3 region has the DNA TGTGCCAGTGGTCGTCCGGGTAGGACCCCGAACACTGAAGCTTTCTTT. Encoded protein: CASGRPGRTPNTEAFF. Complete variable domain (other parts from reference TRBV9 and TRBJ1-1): DSGVTQTPKHLITATGQRVTLRCSPRSGDLSVYWYQQSLDQGLQFLIQYYNGEERAKGNILERFSAQQFPDLHSELNLSSLELGDSALYFCASGRPGRTPNTEAFFGQGTRLTVV.

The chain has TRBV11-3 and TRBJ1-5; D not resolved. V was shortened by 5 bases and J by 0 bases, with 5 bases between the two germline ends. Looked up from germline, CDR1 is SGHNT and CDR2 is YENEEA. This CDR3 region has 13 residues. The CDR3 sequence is CASSTYSNQPQHF. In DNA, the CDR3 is TGTGCCAGCAGCACGTATAGCAATCAGCCCCAGCATTTT. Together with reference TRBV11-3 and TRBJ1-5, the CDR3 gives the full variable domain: EAGVVQSPRYKIIEKKQPVAFWCNPISGHNTLYWYLQNLGQGPELLIRYENEEAVDDSQLPKDRFSAERLKGVDSTLKIQPAELGDSAVYLCASSTYSNQPQHFGDGTRLSIL.

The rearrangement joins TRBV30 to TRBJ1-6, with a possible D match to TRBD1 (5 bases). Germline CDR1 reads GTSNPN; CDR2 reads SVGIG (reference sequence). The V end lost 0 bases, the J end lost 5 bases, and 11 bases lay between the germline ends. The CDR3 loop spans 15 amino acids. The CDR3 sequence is CAWSVVGLDNSPLHF. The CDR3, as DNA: TGTGCCTGGAGTGTAGTGGGGCTGGATAATTCACCCCTCCACTTT.

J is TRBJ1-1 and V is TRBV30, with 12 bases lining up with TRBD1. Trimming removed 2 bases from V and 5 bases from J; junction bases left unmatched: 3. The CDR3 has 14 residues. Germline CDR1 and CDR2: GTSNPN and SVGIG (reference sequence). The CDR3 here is CAWSRDRGHTEAFF. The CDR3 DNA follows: TGTGCCTGGAGTCGGGACAGGGGGCATACTGAAGCTTTCTTT.

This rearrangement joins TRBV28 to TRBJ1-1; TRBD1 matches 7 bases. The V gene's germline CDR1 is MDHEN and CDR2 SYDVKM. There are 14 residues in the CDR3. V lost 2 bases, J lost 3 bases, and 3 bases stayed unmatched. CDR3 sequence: CASSLSRGDTEAFF. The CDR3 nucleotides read TGTGCCAGCAGTTTAAGCAGGGGGGACACTGAAGCTTTCTTT.

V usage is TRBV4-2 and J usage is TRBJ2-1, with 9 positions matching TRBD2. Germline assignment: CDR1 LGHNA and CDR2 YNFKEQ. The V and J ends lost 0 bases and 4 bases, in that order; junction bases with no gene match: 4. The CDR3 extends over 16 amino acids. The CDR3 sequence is CASSQDRRGGYNEQFF. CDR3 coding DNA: TGTGCCAGCAGCCAAGATCGGCGGGGGGGATACAATGAGCAGTTCTTC.

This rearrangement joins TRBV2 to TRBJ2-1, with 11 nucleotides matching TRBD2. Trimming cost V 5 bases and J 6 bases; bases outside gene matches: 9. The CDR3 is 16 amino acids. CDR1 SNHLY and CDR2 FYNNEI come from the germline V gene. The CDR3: CASSPSSGGFFNEQFF. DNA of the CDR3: TGTGCCAGCAGTCCATCTAGCGGGGGGTTCTTCAATGAGCAGTTCTTC.

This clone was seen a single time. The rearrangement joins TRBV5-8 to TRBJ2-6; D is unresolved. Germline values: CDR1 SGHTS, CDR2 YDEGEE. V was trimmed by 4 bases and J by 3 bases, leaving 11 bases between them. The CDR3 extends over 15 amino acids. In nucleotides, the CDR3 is TGTGCCAGCAGCCGCGACAAGGATGGGGCCAACGTCCTGACTTTC. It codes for CASSRDKDGANVLTF.

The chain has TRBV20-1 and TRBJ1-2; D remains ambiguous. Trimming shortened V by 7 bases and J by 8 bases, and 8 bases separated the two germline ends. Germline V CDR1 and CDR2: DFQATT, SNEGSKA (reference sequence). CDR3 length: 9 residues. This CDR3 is CSDENGYTF. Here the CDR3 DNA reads TGCAGTGATGAGAACGGCTACACCTTC.

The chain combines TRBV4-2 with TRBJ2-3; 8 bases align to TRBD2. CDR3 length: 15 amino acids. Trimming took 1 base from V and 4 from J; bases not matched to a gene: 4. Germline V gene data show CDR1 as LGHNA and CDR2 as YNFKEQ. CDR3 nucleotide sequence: TGTGCCAGCAGCCAAGCGTCTAGCGGGTCAGATACGCAGTATTTT. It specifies CASSQASSGSDTQYF.

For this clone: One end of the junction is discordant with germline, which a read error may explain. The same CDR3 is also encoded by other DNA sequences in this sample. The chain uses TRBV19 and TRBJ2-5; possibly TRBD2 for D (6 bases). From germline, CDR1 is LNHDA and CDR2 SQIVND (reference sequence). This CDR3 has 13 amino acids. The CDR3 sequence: CASSRDFQETQYF. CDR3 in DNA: TGTGCCAGCAGTAGGGACTTTCAAGAGACCCAGTACTTC.

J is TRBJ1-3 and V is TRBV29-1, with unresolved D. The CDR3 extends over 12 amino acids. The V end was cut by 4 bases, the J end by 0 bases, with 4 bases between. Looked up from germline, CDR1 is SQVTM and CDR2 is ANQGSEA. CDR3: CSVVSSGNTIYF. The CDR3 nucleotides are TGCAGCGTTGTTAGCTCTGGAAACACCATATATTTT.

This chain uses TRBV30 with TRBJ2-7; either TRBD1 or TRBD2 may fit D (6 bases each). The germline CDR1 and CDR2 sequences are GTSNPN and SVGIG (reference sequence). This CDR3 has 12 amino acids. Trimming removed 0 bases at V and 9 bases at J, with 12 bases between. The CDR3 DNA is TGTGCCTGGAGTGTACGGGGGCTCGGGCAGTACTTC. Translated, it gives CAWSVRGLGQYF.

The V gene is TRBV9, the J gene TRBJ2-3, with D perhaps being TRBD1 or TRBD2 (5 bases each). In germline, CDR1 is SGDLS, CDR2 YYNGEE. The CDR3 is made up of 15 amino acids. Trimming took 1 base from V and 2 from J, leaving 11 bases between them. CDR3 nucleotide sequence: TGTGCCAGCAGCGTAATCATGGGGGACACAGATACGCAGTATTTT. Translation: CASSVIMGDTDTQYF.

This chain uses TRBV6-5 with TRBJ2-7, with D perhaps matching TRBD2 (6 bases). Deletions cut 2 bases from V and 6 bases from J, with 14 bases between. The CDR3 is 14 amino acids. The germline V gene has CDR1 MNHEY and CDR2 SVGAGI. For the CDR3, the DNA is TGTGCCAGCAGTTACGAGGCCGTGGGAGGCGAGCAGTACTTC. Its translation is CASSYEAVGGEQYF.

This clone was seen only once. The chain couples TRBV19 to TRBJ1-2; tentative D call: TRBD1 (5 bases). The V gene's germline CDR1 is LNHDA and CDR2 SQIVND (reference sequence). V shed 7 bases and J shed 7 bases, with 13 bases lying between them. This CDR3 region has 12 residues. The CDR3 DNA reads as TGTGCCAGTACTACCCCAGGGTCTGGCTACACCTTC. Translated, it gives CASTTPGSGYTF.

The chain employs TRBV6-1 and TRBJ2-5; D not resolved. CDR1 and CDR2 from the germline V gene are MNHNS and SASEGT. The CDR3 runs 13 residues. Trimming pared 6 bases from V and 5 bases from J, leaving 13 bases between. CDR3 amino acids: CASRTAFRETQYF. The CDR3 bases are TGTGCCAGCAGGACCGCGTTTAGGGAGACCCAGTACTTC.

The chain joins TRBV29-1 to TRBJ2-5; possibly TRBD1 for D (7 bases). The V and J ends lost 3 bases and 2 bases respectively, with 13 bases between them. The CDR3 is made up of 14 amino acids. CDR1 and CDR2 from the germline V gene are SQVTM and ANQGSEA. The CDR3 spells CSVDAGGRQETQYF. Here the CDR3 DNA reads TGCAGCGTTGACGCAGGGGGGCGGCAAGAGACCCAGTACTTC.

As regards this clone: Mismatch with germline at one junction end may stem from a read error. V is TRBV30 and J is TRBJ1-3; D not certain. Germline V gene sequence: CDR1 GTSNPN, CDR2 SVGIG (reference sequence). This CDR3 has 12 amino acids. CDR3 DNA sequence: TGTGCCTGGACGGGGTTTCGAAACACCATATGTTTT. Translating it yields CAWTGFRNTICF.

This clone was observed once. The CDR3 region is CASSRAGSSGNTIYF. The CDR3 coding sequence is TGTGCCAGCAGCCGTGCGGGGAGCTCTGGAAACACCATATATTTT. The chain recombines TRBV6-6 with TRBJ1-3; no reliable D call. V shed 6 bases and J shed 0 bases, with 12 bases lying between them. Germline V gives CDR1 MNHNY, CDR2 SVGAGI (reference sequence). The CDR3 consists of 15 residues.

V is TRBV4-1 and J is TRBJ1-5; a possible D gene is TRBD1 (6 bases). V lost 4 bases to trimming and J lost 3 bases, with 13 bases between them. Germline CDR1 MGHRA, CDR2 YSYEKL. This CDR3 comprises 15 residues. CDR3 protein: CASSPFWGANQPQHF. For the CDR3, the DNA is TGCGCCAGCAGCCCGTTTTGGGGGGCCAATCAGCCCCAGCATTTT.